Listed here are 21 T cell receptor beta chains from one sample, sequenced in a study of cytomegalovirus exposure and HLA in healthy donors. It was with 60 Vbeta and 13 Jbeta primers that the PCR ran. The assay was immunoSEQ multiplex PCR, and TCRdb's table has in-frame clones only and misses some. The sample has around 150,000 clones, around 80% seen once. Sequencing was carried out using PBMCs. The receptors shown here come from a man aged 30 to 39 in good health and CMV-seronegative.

This chain's CDR3 is CASSQDHLVLAFYGYTF. CDR3 DNA: TGCGCCAGCAGCCAAGATCATCTTGTATTGGCATTCTATGGCTACACCTTC. The rearrangement joins TRBV4-3 to TRBJ1-2, with no clear D. The CDR3 extends over 17 amino acids. V gave up 0 bases and J gave up 4 bases, with 18 bases separating them. CDR1 and CDR2 (germline): LGHNA, YSLEER.

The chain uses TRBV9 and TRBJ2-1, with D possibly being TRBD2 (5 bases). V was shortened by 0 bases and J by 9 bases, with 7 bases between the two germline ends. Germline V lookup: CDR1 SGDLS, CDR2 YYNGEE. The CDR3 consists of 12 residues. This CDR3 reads CASSVGELEQFF. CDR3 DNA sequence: TGTGCCAGCAGCGTAGGGGAGCTTGAGCAGTTCTTC.

This CDR3 is CASSSSGLADTDTQYF. The CDR3 DNA reads TGTGCCAGCAGTTCCTCCGGGCTAGCGGACACAGATACGCAGTATTTT. This sequence joins TRBV27 and TRBJ2-3; 7 positions agree with TRBD2. In germline, CDR1 is MNHEY, CDR2 SMNVEV (reference sequence). The ends lost 4 bases at V and 2 bases at J; junction bases unmatched: 9. The CDR3 runs 16 residues.

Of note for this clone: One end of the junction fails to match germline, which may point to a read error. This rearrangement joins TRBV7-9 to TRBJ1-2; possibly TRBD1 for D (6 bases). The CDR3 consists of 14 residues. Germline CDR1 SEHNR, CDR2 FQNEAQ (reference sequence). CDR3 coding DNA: TGTTCCAGCAGCTATGCCGACAGGAACTATGGCTACACCTTC. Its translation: CSSSYADRNYGYTF. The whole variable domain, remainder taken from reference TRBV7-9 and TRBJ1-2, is DTGVSQNPRHKITKRGQNVTFRCDPISEHNRLYWYRQTLGQGPEFLTYFQNEAQLEKSRLLSDRFSAERPKGSFSTLEIQRTEQGDSAMYLCSSSYADRNYGYTFGSGTRLTVV.

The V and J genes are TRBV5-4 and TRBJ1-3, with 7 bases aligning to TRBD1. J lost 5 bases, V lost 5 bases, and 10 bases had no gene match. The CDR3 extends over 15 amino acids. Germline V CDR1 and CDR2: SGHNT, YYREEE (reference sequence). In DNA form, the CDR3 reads TGTGCCAGCAGGGATGGGACAGCCCCTCGAAACACCATATATTTT. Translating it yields CASRDGTAPRNTIYF. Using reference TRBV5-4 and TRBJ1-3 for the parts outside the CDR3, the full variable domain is ETGVTQSPTHLIKTRGQQVTLRCSSQSGHNTVSWYQQALGQGPQFIFQYYREEENGRGNFPPRFSGLQFPNYSSELNVNALELDDSALYLCASRDGTAPRNTIYFGEGSWLTVV.

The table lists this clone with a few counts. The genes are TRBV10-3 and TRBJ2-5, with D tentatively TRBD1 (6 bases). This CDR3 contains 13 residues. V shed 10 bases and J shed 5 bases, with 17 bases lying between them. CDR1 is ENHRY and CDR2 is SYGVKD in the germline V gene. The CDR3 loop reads CATDYRVGETQYF. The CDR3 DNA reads TGTGCCACCGATTACAGGGTTGGGGAGACCCAGTACTTC.

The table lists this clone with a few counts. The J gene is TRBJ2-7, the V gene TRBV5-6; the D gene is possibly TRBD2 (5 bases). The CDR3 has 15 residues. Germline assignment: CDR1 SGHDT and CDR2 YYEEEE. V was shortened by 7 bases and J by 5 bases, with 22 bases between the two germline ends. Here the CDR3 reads CASHRTRGAVDEQYF. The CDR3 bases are TGTGCCAGCCATCGAACACGGGGTGCGGTAGACGAGCAGTACTTC.

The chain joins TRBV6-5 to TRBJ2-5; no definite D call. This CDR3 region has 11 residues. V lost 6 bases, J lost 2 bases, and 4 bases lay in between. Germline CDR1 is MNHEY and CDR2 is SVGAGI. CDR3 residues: CASSTQETQYF. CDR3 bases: TGTGCCAGCAGCACTCAAGAGACCCAGTACTTC.

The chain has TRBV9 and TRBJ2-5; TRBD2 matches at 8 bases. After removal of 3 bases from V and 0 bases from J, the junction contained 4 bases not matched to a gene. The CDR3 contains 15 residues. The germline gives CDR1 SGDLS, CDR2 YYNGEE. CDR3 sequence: CASSGNSGDQETQYF. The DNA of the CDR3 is TGTGCCAGCAGCGGGAATAGCGGGGACCAAGAGACCCAGTACTTC.

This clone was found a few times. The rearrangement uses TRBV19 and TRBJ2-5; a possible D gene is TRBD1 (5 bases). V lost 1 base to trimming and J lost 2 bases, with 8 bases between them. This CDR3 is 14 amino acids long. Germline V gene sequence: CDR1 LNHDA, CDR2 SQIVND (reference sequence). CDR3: CASSIGTGQETQYF. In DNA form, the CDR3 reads TGTGCCAGTAGTATAGGTACAGGACAAGAGACCCAGTACTTC.

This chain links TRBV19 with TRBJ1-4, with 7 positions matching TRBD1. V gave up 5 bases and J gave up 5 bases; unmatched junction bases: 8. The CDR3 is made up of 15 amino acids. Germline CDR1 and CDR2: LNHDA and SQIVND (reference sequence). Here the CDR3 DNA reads TGTGCCAGTAGTTCCCGGGACAGCCAAAATGAAAAACTGTTTTTT. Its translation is CASSSRDSQNEKLFF.

CDR3 bases: TGTGCCAGCAGTCTCAATCTACGCCTATGGAATGAGCAGTTCTTC. This gives the protein CASSLNLRLWNEQFF. This chain uses TRBV5-6 with TRBJ2-1; no firm D call. V lost 5 bases and J lost 7, with 19 bases in between. Germline CDR1 SGHDT, CDR2 YYEEEE. The CDR3 is 15 amino acids.

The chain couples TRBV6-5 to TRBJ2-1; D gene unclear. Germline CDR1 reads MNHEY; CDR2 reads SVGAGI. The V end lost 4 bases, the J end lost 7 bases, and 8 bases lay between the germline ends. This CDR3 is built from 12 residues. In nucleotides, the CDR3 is TGTGCCAGCAGTTCCACTTCGAATGAGCAGTTCTTC. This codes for CASSSTSNEQFF.

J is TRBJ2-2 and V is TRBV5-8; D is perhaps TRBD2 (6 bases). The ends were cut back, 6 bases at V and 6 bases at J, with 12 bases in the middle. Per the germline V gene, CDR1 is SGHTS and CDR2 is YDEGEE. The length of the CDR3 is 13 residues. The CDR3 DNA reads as TGTGCCAGCACCCACGGGGGACCCGGGGAGCTGTTTTTT. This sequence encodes CASTHGGPGELFF.

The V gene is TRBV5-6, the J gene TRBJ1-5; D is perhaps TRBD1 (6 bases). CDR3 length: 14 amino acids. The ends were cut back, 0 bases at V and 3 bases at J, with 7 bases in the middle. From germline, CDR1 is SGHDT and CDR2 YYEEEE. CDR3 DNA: TGTGCCAGCAGCTTGGGACAGGTCAATCAGCCCCAGCATTTT. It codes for CASSLGQVNQPQHF.

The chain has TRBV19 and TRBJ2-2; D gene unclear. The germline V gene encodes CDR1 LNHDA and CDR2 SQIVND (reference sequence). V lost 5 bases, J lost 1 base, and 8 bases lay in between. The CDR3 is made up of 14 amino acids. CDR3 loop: CASSPYKNTGELFF. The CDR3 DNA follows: TGTGCCAGTAGTCCTTACAAGAACACCGGGGAGCTGTTTTTT.

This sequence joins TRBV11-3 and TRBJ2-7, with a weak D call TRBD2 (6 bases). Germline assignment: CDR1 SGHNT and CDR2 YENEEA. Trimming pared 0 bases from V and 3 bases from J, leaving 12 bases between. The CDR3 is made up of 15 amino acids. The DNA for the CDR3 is TGTGCCAGCAGCTTAGACGACCCCGGGGGCTACGAGCAGTACTTC. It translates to CASSLDDPGGYEQYF.

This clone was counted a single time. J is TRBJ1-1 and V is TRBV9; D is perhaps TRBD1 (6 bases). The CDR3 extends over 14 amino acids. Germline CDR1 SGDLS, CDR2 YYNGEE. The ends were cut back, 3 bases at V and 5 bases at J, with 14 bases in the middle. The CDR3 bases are TGTGCCAGCAGCGCCGGCGCCAGGGGTACTGAAGCTTTCTTT. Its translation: CASSAGARGTEAFF.

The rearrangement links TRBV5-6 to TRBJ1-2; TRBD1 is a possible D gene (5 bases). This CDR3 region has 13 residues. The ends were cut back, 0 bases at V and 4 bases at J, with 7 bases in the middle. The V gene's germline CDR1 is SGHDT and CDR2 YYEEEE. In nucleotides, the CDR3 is TGTGCCAGCAGCTTGGGACAGCCCTATGGCTACACCTTC. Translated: CASSLGQPYGYTF.

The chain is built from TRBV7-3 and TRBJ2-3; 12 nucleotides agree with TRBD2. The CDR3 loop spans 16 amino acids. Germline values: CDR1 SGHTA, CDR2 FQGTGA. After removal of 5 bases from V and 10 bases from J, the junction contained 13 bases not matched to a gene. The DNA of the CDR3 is TGTGCCAGCAGCCGGACTAGCGGGATCCCCGGCGGGGCGCAGTATTTT. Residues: CASSRTSGIPGGAQYF. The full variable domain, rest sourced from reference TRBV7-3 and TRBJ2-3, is GAGVSQTPSNKVTEKGKYVELRCDPISGHTALYWYRQSLGQGPEFLIYFQGTGAADDSGLPNDRFFAVRPEGSVSTLKIQRTERGDSAVYLCASSRTSGIPGGAQYFGPGTRLTVL.

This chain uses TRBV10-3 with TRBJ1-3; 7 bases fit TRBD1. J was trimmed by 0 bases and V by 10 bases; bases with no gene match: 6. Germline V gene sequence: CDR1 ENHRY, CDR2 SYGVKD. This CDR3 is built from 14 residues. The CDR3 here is CATTGVNSGNTIYF. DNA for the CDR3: TGTGCCACCACAGGGGTAAACTCTGGAAACACCATATATTTT.